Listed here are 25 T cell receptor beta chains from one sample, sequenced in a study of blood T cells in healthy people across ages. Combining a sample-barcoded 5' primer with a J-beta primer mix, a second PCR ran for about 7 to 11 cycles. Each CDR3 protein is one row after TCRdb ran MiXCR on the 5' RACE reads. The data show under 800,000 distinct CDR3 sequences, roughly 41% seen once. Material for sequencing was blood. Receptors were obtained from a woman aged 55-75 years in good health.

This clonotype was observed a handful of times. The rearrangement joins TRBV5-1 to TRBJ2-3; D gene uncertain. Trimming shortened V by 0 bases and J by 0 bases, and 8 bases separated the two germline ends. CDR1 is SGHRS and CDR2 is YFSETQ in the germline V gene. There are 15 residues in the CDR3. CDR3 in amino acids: CASSLERASTDTQYF. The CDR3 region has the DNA TGCGCCAGCAGCTTGGAACGGGCTAGCACAGATACGCAGTATTTT.

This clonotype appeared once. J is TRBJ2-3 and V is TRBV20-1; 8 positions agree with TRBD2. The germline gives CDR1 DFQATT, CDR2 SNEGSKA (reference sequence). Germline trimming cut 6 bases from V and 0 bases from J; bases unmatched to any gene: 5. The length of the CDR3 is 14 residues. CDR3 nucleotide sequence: TGCAGTGCAGACAGCGGGAGTAGCACAGATACGCAGTATTTT. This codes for CSADSGSSTDTQYF.

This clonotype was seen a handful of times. CDR3: CRLTGNYGYTF. Written as DNA, the CDR3 is TGCAGACTGACAGGGAACTATGGCTACACCTTC. This rearrangement joins TRBV20-1 to TRBJ1-2; 7 bases are a match to TRBD1. Germline CDR1 and CDR2: DFQATT and SNEGSKA (reference sequence). This CDR3 is built from 11 residues.

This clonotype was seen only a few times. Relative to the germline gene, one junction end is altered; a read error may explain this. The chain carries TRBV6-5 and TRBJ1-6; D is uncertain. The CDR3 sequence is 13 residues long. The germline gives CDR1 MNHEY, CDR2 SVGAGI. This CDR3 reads CASSPRHKSPLHF. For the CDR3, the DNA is TGTGCCAGCAGTCCCCGACATAAATCACCCCTCCACTTT.

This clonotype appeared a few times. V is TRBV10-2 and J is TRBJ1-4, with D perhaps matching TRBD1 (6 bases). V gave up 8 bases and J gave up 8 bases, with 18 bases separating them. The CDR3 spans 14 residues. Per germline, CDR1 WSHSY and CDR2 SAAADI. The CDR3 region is CASLNRAPGEKLFF. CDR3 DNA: TGCGCCAGCCTAAACAGGGCTCCTGGAGAAAAACTGTTTTTT.

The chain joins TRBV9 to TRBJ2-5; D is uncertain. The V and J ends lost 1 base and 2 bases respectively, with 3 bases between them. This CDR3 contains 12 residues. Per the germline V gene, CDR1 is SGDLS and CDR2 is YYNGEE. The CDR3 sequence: CASSVNQETQYF. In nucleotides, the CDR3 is TGTGCCAGCAGCGTAAATCAAGAGACCCAGTACTTC.

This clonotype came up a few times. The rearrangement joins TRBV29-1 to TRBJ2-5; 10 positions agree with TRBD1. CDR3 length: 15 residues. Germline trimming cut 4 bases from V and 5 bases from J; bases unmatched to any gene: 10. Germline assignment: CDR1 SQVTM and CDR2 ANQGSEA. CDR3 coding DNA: TGCAGCGTTGCTAGGGAGACAGGGGGCTGGGAGACCCAGTACTTC. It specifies CSVARETGGWETQYF.

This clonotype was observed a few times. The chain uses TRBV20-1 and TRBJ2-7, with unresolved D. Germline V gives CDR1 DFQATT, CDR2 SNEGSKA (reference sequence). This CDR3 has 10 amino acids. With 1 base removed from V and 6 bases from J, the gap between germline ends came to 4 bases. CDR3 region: CSARVGEQYF. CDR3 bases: TGCAGTGCTAGAGTCGGCGAGCAGTACTTC.

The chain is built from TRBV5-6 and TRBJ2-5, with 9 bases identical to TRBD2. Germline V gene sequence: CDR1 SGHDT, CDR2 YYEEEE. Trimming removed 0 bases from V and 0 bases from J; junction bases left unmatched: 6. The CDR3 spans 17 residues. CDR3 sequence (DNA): TGTGCCAGCAGCTTGGAGGTAGCGGGGGTTTACCAAGAGACCCAGTACTTC. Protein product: CASSLEVAGVYQETQYF.

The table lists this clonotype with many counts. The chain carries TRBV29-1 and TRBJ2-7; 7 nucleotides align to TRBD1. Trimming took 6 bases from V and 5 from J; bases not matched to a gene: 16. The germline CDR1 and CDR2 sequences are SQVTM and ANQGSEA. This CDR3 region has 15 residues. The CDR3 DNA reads TGCAGCGTCGGAGGACAGGAGTGGTTGGGAAACGAGCAGTACTTC. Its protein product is CSVGGQEWLGNEQYF.

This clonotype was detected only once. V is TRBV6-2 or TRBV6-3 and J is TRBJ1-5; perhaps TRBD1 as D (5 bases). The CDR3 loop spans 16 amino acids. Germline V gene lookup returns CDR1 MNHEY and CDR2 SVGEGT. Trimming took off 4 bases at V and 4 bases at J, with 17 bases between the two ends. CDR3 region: CASSWALGRRNQPQHF. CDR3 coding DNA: TGTGCCAGCAGTTGGGCCCTGGGACGGAGGAATCAGCCCCAGCATTTT.

The chain's CDR3 is CSARSEGGSSYEQYF. CDR3 nucleotides: TGCAGTGCTAGATCTGAGGGGGGTAGCTCCTACGAGCAGTACTTC. The chain combines TRBV20-1 with TRBJ2-7; D may be TRBD1 or TRBD2 (6 bases each). Germline loops: CDR1 DFQATT, CDR2 SNEGSKA (reference sequence). This CDR3 comprises 15 residues. Trimming shortened V by 2 bases and J by 0 bases, and 14 bases separated the two germline ends.

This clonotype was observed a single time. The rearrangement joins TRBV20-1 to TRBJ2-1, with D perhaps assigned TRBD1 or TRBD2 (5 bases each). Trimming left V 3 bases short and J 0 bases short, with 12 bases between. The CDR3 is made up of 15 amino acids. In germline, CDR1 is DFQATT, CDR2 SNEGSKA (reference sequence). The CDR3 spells CSASLGPGSYNEQFF. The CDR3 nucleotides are TGCAGTGCTAGTCTGGGACCTGGCTCCTACAATGAGCAGTTCTTC.

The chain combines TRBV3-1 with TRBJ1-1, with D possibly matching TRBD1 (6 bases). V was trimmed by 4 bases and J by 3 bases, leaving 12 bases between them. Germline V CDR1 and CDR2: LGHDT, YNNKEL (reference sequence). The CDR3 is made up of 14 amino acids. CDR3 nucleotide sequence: TGTGCCAGCAGCCTCCGGGACAAGGACACTGAAGCTTTCTTT. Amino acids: CASSLRDKDTEAFF.

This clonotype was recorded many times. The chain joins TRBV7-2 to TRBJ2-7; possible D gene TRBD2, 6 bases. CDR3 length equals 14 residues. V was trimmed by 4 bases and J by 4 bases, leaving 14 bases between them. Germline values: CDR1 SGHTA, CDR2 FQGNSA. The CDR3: CASSSRDWGYEQYF. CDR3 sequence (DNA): TGTGCCAGCAGCTCCCGGGACTGGGGATACGAGCAGTACTTC.

In DNA form, the CDR3 reads TGTGCCAGCAGTACCCGGACTAGCCTCTACAATGAGCAGTTCTTC. It codes for CASSTRTSLYNEQFF. V usage is TRBV6-5 and J usage is TRBJ2-1; TRBD2 matches 8 bases. CDR1 is MNHEY, CDR2 SVGAGI, per germline. Trimming took 5 bases from V and 3 from J; bases not matched to a gene: 6. The CDR3 spans 15 residues.

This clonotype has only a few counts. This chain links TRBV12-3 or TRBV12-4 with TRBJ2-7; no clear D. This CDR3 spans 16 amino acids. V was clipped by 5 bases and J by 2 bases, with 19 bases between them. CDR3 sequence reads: CASSPLGRPGPYEQYF. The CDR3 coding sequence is TGTGCCAGCAGTCCTTTGGGTAGACCGGGCCCCTACGAGCAGTACTTC.

CDR3 DNA sequence: TGTGCCAGCAGTTCCCCTGGACAGGGGAGAAATGGCTACACCTTC. Its translation: CASSSPGQGRNGYTF. V gene TRBV28 combines with J gene TRBJ1-2, with 9 bases identical to TRBD1. In germline, CDR1 is MDHEN, CDR2 SYDVKM. After removal of 4 bases from V and 6 bases from J, the junction contained 9 bases not matched to a gene. This CDR3 has 15 amino acids.

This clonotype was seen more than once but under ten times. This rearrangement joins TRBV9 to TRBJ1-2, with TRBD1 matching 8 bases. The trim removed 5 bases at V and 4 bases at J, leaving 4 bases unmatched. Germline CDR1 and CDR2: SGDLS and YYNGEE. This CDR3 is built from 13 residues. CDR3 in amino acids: CASRPGTGYGYTF. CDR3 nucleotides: TGTGCCAGCAGACCCGGGACAGGCTATGGCTACACCTTC.

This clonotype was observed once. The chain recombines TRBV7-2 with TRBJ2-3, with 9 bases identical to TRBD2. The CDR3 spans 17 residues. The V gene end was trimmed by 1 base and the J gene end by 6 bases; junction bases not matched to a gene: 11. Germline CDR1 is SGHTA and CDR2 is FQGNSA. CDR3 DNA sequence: TGTGCCAGCAGCTTAGTAGCGGGGGTTGGCCTGGAGGATACGCAGTATTTT. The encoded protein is CASSLVAGVGLEDTQYF.

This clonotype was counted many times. CDR3 residues: CASSLMDSQETQYF. CDR3 DNA sequence: TGCGCCAGCAGCTTGATGGACAGCCAAGAGACCCAGTACTTC. The chain has TRBV5-1 and TRBJ2-5, with a weak D call TRBD1 (6 bases). The germline V gene encodes CDR1 SGHRS and CDR2 YFSETQ. The CDR3 has 14 residues. The V gene lost 1 base and the J gene lost 1 base, with 8 bases spanning the gap.

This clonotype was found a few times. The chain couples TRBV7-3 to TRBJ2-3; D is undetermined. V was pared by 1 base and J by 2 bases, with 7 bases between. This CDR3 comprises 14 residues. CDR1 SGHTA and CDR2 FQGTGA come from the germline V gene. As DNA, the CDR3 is TGTGCCAGCAGCTTAATCAGCCACACAGATACGCAGTATTTT. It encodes CASSLISHTDTQYF.

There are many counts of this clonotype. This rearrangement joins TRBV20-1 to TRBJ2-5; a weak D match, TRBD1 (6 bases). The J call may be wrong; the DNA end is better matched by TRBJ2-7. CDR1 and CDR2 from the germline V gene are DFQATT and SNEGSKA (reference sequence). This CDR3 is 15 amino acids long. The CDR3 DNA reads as TGCAGTGCTAGAGATATACAGGGTTTTATCCACGAGCAGTACTTC. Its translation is CSARDIQGFIHEQYF.

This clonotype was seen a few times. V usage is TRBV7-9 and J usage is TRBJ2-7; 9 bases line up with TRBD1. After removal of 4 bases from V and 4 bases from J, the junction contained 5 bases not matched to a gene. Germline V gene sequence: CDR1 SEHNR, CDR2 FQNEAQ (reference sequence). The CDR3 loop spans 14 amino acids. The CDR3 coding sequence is TGTGCCAGCAGCTCGATACAGGGGGCGTACGAGCAGTACTTC. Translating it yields CASSSIQGAYEQYF.

CDR3 in DNA: TGCAGTGCTAGGGAACAGGGACCCAATGAAAAACTGTTTTTT. The encoded protein is CSAREQGPNEKLFF. V gene TRBV20-1 combines with J gene TRBJ1-4; a weak D match, TRBD1 (6 bases). CDR1 is DFQATT, CDR2 SNEGSKA, per germline (reference sequence). V was shortened by 3 bases and J by 5 bases, with 13 bases between the two germline ends. The CDR3 spans 14 residues.